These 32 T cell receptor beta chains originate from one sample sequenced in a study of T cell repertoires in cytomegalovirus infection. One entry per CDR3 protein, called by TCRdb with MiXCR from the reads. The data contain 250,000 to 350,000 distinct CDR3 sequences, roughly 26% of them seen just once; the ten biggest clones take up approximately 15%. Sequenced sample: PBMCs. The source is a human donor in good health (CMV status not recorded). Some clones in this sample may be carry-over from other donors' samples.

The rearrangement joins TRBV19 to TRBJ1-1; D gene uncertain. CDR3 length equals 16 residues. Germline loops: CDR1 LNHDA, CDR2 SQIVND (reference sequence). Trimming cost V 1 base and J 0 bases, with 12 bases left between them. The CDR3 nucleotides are TGTGCCAGTAGTATAGGAGTGGCAGGATTGAACACTGAAGCTTTCTTT. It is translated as CASSIGVAGLNTEAFF.

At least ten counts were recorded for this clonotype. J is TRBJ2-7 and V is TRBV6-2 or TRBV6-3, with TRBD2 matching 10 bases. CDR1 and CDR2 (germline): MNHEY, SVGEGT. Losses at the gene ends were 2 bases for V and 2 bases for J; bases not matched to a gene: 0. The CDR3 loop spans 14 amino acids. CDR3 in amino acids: CASSYGTSAYEQYF. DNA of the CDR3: TGTGCCAGCAGTTACGGGACTAGCGCCTACGAGCAGTACTTC.

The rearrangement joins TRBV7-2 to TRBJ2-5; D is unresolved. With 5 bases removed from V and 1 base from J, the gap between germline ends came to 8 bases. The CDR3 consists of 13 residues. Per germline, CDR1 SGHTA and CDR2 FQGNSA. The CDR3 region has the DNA TGTGCCAGCAGCACGTTTGCCCAAGAGACCCAGTACTTC. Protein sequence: CASSTFAQETQYF.

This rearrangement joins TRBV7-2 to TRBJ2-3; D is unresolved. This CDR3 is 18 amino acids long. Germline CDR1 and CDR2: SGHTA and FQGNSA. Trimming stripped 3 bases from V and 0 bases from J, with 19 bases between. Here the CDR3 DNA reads TGTGCCAGCAGCTTCAGTCGGATTCCTCAATCTAGCACAGATACGCAGTATTTT. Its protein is CASSFSRIPQSSTDTQYF.

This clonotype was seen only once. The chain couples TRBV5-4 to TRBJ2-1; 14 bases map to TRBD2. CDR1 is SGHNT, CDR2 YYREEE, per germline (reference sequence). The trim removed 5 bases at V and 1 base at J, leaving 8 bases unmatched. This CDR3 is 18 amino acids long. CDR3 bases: TGTGCCAGCAGATATGGACTAGCGGGAGGTATGTCCTACAATGAGCAGTTCTTC. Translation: CASRYGLAGGMSYNEQFF.

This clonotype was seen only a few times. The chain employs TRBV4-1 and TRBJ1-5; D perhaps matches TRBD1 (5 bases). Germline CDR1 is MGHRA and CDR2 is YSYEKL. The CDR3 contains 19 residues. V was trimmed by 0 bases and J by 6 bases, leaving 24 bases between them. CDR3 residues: CASSQDFGYQGAGGQPQHF. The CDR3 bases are TGCGCCAGCAGCCAAGATTTTGGGTATCAGGGAGCCGGCGGTCAGCCCCAGCATTTT.

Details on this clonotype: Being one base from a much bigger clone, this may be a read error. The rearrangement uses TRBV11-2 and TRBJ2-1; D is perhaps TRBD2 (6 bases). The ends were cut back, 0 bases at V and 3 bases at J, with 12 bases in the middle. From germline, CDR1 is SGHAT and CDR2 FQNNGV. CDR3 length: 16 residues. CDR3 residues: CASSLDLAWDYNEQFF. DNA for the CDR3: TGTGCCAGCAGCTTAGATCTAGCGTGGGACTACAATGAGCAGTTCTTC.

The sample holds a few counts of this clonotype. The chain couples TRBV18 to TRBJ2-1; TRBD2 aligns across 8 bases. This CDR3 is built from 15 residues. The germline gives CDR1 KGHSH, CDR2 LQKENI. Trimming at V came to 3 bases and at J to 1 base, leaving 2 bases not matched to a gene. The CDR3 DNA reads TGTGCCAGCTCACCGGCTAGCGGGTCCTACAATGAGCAGTTCTTC. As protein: CASSPASGSYNEQFF.

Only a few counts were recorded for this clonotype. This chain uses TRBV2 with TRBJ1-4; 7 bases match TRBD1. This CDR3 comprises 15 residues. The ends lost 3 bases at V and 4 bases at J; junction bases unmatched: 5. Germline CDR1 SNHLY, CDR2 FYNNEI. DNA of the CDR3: TGTGCCAGCAGTGACATGGGACAGCGTAATGAAAAACTGTTTTTT. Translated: CASSDMGQRNEKLFF.

This CDR3 reads CASSPWDSNYGYTF. CDR3 nucleotides: TGTGCCAGCAGTCCCTGGGACAGTAACTATGGCTACACCTTC. This chain uses TRBV28 with TRBJ1-2, with TRBD1 matching 7 bases. The CDR3 is made up of 14 amino acids. With 5 bases clipped from V and 1 base from J, the junction kept 4 bases outside the gene matches. In germline, CDR1 is MDHEN, CDR2 SYDVKM.

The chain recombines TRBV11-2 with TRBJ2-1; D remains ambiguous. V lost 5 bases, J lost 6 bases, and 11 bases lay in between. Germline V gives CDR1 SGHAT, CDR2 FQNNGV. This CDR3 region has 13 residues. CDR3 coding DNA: TGTGCCAGCAGCCTCCGACTCCCCAATGAGCAGTTCTTC. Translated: CASSLRLPNEQFF. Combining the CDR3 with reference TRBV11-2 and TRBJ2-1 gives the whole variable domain EAGVAQSPRYKIIEKRQSVAFWCNPISGHATLYWYQQILGQGPKLLIQFQNNGVVDDSQLPKDRFSAERLKGVDSTLKIQPAKLEDSAVYLCASSLRLPNEQFFGPGTRLTVL.

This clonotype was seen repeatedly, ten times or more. As DNA, the CDR3 is TGTGCCAGCAGCTTAGAGGGGAACACCGGGGAGCTGTTTTTT. As protein: CASSLEGNTGELFF. This chain joins TRBV7-2 and TRBJ2-2; unclear D gene. CDR3 length: 14 amino acids. Looked up from germline, CDR1 is SGHTA and CDR2 is FQGNSA. Trimming removed 1 base at V and 1 base at J, with 4 bases between.

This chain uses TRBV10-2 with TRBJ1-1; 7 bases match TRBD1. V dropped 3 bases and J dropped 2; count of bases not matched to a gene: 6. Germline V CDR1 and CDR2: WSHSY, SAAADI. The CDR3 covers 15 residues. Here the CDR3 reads CASSDPGGLNTEAFF. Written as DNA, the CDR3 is TGCGCCAGCAGTGATCCAGGGGGATTAAACACTGAAGCTTTCTTT.

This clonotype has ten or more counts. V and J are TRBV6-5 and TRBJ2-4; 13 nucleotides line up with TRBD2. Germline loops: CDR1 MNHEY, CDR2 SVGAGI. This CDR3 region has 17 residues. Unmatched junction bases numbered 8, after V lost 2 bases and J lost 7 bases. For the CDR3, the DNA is TGTGCCAGCAGTTACGAAAGACTAGCGGGAGGAGGGAACATTCAGTACTTC. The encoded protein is CASSYERLAGGGNIQYF.

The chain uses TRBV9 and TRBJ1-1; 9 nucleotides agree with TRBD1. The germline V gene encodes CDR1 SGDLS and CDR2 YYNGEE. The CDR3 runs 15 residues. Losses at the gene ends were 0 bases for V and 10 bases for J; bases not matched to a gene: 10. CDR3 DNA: TGTGCCAGCAGCGTAGGGAGACAGGGGGGCGGCGGAGCTTTCTTT. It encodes CASSVGRQGGGGAFF.

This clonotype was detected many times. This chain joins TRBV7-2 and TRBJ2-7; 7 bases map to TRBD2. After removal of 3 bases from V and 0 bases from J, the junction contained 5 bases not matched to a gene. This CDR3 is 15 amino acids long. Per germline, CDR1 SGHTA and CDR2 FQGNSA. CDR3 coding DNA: TGTGCCAGCAGCTTGGGAGCGGGACGCTCCTACGAGCAGTACTTC. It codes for CASSLGAGRSYEQYF.

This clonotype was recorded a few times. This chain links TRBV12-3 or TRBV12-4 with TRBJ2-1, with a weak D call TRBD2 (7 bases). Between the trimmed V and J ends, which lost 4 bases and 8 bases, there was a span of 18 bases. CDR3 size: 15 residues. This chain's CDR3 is CASSSRGRESDEQFF. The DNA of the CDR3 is TGTGCCAGCAGTTCCCGGGGGCGGGAGAGCGATGAGCAGTTCTTC.

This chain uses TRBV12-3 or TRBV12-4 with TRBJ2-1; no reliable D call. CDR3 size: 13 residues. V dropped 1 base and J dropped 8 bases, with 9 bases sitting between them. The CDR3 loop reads CASSLGVGYEQFF. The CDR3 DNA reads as TGTGCCAGCAGTTTAGGTGTGGGCTATGAGCAGTTCTTC.

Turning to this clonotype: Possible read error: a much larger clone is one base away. The CDR3 sequence is CASSNGGGLRETQYF. CDR3 DNA: TGTGCCAGCAGTAACGGCGGGGGGCTGAGAGAGACCCAGTACTTC. The gene calls are TRBV6-2 or TRBV6-3 and TRBJ2-5; TRBD2 aligns across 8 bases. Trimming took 5 bases from V and 4 from J; bases not matched to a gene: 9. CDR1 and CDR2 from the germline V gene are MNHEY and SVGEGT. The CDR3 totals 15 residues.

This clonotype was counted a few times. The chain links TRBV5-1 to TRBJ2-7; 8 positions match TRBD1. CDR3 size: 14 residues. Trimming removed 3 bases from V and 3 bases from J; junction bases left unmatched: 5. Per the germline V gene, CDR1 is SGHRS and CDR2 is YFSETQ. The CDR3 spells CASSSGQASYEQYF. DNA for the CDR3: TGCGCCAGCAGCTCGGGACAGGCCAGCTACGAGCAGTACTTC.

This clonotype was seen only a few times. For the CDR3, the DNA is TGCGCCAGCAGCCAAGTGGACGGGAAACTGTTTTTT. It yields the protein CASSQVDGKLFF. The chain has TRBV4-1 and TRBJ1-4; the D is unclear. This CDR3 contains 12 residues. V dropped 1 base and J dropped 11 bases, with 8 bases sitting between them. The germline CDR1 and CDR2 sequences are MGHRA and YSYEKL.

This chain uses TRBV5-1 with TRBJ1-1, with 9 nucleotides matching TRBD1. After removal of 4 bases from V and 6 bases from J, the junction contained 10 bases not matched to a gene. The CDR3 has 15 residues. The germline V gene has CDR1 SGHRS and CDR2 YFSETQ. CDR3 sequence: CASSIEQGAIAEAFF. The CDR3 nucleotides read TGCGCCAGCAGCATTGAACAGGGGGCTATCGCTGAAGCTTTCTTT. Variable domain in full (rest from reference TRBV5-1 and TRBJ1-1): KAGVTQTPRYLIKTRGQQVTLSCSPISGHRSVSWYQQTPGQGLQFLFEYFSETQRNKGNFPGRFSGRQFSNSRSEMNVSTLELGDSALYLCASSIEQGAIAEAFFGQGTRLTVV.

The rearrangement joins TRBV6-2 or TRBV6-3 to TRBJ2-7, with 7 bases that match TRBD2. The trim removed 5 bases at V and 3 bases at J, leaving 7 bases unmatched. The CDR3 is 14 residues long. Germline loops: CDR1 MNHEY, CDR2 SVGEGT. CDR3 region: CASSASGTFYEQYF. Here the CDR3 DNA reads TGTGCCAGCAGTGCTAGCGGTACCTTCTACGAGCAGTACTTC.

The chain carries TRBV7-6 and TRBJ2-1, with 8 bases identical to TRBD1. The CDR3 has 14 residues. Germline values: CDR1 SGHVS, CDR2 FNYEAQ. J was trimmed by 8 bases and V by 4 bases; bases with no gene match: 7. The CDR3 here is CASSSRQGPDEQFF. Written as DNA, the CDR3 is TGTGCCAGCAGCTCCCGACAGGGGCCCGATGAGCAGTTCTTC.

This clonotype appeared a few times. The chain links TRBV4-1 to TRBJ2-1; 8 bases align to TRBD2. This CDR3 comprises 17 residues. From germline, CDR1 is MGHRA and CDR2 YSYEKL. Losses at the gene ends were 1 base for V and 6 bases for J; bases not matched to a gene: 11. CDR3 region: CASSQAPGGGAGNEQFF. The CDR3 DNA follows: TGCGCCAGCAGCCAAGCCCCGGGGGGGGGGGCGGGCAATGAGCAGTTCTTC.

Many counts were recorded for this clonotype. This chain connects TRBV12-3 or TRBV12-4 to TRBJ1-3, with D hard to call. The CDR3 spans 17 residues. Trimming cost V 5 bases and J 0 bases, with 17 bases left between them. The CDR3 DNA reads TGTGCCAGCAGTACGCCTAGGGAGGCTAGCTCTGGAAACACCATATATTTT. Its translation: CASSTPREASSGNTIYF.

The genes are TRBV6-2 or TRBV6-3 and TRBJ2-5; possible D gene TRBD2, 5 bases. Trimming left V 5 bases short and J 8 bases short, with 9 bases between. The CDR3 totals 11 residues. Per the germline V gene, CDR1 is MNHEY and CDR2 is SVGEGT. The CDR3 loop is CASSLASTQYF. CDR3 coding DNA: TGTGCCAGCAGTCTAGCTTCAACCCAGTACTTC.

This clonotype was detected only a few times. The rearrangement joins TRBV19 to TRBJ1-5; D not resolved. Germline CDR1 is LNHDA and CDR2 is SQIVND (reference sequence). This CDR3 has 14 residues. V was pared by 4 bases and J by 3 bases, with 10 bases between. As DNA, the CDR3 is TGTGCCAGTAGTAATCGAGCCCTCAATCAGCCCCAGCATTTT. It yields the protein CASSNRALNQPQHF.

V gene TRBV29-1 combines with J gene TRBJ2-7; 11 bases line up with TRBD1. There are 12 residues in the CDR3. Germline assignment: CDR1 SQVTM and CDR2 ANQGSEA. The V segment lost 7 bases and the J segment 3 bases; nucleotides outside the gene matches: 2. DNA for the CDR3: TGCAGCGGGGGGACAGGGGGCTACGAGCAGTACTTC. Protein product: CSGGTGGYEQYF.

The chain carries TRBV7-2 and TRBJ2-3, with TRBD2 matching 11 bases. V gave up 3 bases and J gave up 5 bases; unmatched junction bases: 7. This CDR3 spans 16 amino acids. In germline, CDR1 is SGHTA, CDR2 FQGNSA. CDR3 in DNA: TGTGCCAGCAGCTTTTCCGGGACTAGCGGCAAAGATACGCAGTATTTT. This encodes CASSFSGTSGKDTQYF.

CDR3 sequence: CASSPFGLGDSYNEQFF. The CDR3 region has the DNA TGTGCCAGCAGTCCTTTTGGATTGGGTGACTCCTACAATGAGCAGTTCTTC. This chain connects TRBV27 to TRBJ2-1; D is unclear. Germline CDR1 reads MNHEY; CDR2 reads SMNVEV (reference sequence). The CDR3 runs 17 residues. V was shortened by 5 bases and J by 0 bases, with 17 bases between the two germline ends.

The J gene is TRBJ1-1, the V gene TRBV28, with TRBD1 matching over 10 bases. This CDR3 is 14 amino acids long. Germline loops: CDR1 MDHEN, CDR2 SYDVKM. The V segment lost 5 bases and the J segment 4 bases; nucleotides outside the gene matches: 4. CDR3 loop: CASSRTGGATEAFF. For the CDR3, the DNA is TGTGCCAGCAGTCGGACAGGGGGAGCCACTGAAGCTTTCTTT.